This T cell receptor beta chain stems from a study of blood T cell repertoires in COVID-19 (dated by TCRdb to the early 2020s). In the study overall: Collaborator samples came from the United States, Italy and Spain and covered acute and convalescent phases of COVID-19. The samples were drawn from the first 160 participants of the ongoing ImmuneRACE study and from about 1,200 subjects provided by 6 global collaborators. Sample metadata almost always included a de-identified subject ID, COVID-19 status, age in years and sex. Deeply sampled blood TCRbeta repertoires from subjects exposed to, actively infected with, or recovered from COVID-19 were included in the dataset. The repertoires were made available in a free public database intended to serve as a resource for research on the immune response to SARS-CoV-2. The prospective study material was composed of cDNA or gDNA derived from T cells, B-cell-depleted T cells, or PBMCs. Where HLA class I and class II types were available, the types were taken from metadata supplied by the sample provider, not from assay-based typing.

V is cut by 0 bases and J by 1 base, and the space between the germline ends is 13 bases. The germline V gene (reference sequence) specifies LGHDT as CDR1 and YNNKEL as CDR2. From its cysteine to its phenylalanine, the CDR3 spans 16 amino acids. Kept here is only the CDR3 DNA, which spans 48 bases and is read in frame from base 1. A note on this clone: It lacks a known antigen. No per-base quality is available; no much larger clone lies one base away.

The paper's findings and limits, for the study overall: How much clinical and demographic metadata was included differed by source and by participant, and the metadata was provided uncurated.

The collaborating institutions used their own protocols to collect whole blood in K2EDTA tubes. For TCRbeta analysis, collaborators shipped samples in one of three forms: frozen whole blood, isolated PBMCs, or DNA extracted from either of those sample types. TCRbeta CDR3 regions were amplified from genomic DNA by means of the immunoSEQ Assay, a bias-controlled multiplex PCR. In the paper's pipeline: Nucleated cell counts per sample were estimated from amplification of reference gene primers within the assay. To quantify the absolute abundance of each unique TCRbeta CDR3 rearrangement, sequence reads were collapsed and filtered. Productive Simpson clonality was computed per sample as the square root of Simpson's diversity index over productive rearrangements. In its TCRdb copy, this immuneACCESS table keeps in-frame sequences only and misses some clones. Where compared with another copy, unresolved V genes explain less than half of these, and the others have no known cause. V and J calls and clone size follow that table, whereas D and trimming were derived from the DNA. This sample gives 40,000 to 65,000 clones in total; 65% to 85% of them show up just once. The ten most abundant clones make up 14% to 15% of the sample.

What was sequenced was peripheral blood. The V gene is TRBV3-1 (or the pseudogene TRBV3-2) and the J gene is TRBJ2-7; 6 matching bases give a weak D call of TRBD2. This clonotype originated in a human donor with active or convalescent COVID-19. The donor label of this sample is uncertain. The CDR3 reads as follows: CASSQDPGRGSYEQYF. The nucleotide sequence is TGTGCCAGCAGCCAAGACCCCGGGAGAGGTTCCTACGAGCAGTACTTC.